One sample yielded the 10 T cell receptor beta chains listed below, sequenced in a study of T-cell memory formation after mild COVID-19. TCRdb re-called the 5' RACE reads through MiXCR, storing one row per CDR3 protein. The sample includes around 250,000 distinct CDR3 sequences, roughly 15% of them seen just once. The sample taken for sequencing was PBMCs or a T cell subset sorted from them (not recorded which). These receptor sequences come from a young man who had mild COVID-19 (a few samples of this study predate the infection). Cell type and time point are not known.

There are a few counts of this clonotype. CDR3 sequence reads: CASSPYGLDTYEQYF. In nucleotides, the CDR3 is TGTGCCAGCAGCCCGTATGGACTGGACACCTACGAGCAGTACTTC. The rearrangement links TRBV7-8 to TRBJ2-7; tentatively, D is TRBD1 or TRBD2 (5 bases each). The CDR3 spans 15 residues. V was pared by 5 bases and J by 2 bases, with 16 bases between. The germline V gene encodes CDR1 SGHVS and CDR2 FQNEAQ.

This clonotype was recorded many times. This chain connects TRBV5-1 to TRBJ2-7; the D call may be TRBD1 or TRBD2 (7 bases each). In germline, CDR1 is SGHRS, CDR2 YFSETQ. The CDR3 runs 14 residues. V shed 2 bases and J shed 7 bases, with 16 bases lying between them. The CDR3 DNA sequence: TGCGCCAGCAGCTTCGCGGGGGCCAGGGGGGAGCAGTACTTC. Encoded protein: CASSFAGARGEQYF.

The chain combines TRBV7-2 with TRBJ2-1; 10 nucleotides match TRBD1. The trim removed 5 bases at V and 8 bases at J, leaving 9 bases unmatched. This CDR3 region has 15 residues. Germline V gene data show CDR1 as SGHTA and CDR2 as FQGNSA. CDR3: CASSPTGTGVDEQFF. The CDR3 DNA reads TGTGCCAGCAGCCCTACCGGGACAGGGGTCGATGAGCAGTTCTTC.

This clonotype turned up a few times. This chain's CDR3 is CSARDGNSYEQYF. CDR3 DNA sequence: TGCAGTGCTAGAGACGGCAACTCCTACGAGCAGTACTTC. This chain links TRBV20-1 with TRBJ2-7; D is ambiguous. Germline V gene sequence: CDR1 DFQATT, CDR2 SNEGSKA (reference sequence). The CDR3 length is 13 residues. With 0 bases removed from V and 0 bases from J, the gap between germline ends came to 6 bases.

This chain connects TRBV6-5 to TRBJ2-7, with D hard to call. CDR3 length: 12 amino acids. The germline gives CDR1 MNHEY, CDR2 SVGAGI. Trimming removed 8 bases from V and 3 bases from J, with 11 bases in between. The CDR3 protein is CASQADGYEQYF. CDR3 in DNA: TGTGCCAGCCAAGCCGACGGCTACGAGCAGTACTTC.

The chain combines TRBV9 with TRBJ2-3, with 7 nucleotides matching TRBD1. The length of the CDR3 is 14 residues. Per germline, CDR1 SGDLS and CDR2 YYNGEE. The ends lost 5 bases at V and 4 bases at J; junction bases unmatched: 7. The CDR3 sequence is CASRDRDESDTQYF. CDR3 DNA: TGTGCCAGCAGAGACAGGGATGAGTCAGATACGCAGTATTTT.

This clonotype has a handful of counts. This chain connects TRBV6-2 or TRBV6-3 to TRBJ1-3, with D unclear. From germline, CDR1 is MNHEY and CDR2 SVGEGT. The V and J ends lost 4 bases and 0 bases respectively, with 10 bases between them. There are 15 residues in the CDR3. The CDR3 sequence is CASSSGLYSGNTIYF. DNA for the CDR3: TGTGCCAGCAGTTCCGGACTTTACTCTGGAAACACCATATATTTT.

The J gene is TRBJ2-7, the V gene TRBV19, with D maybe TRBD1 (5 bases). The V end was cut by 3 bases, the J end by 4 bases, with 10 bases between. This CDR3 comprises 13 residues. Germline values: CDR1 LNHDA, CDR2 SQIVND (reference sequence). The CDR3 loop reads CASSMEQEYEQYF. CDR3 DNA sequence: TGTGCCAGTAGTATGGAACAGGAATACGAGCAGTACTTC.

This clonotype was seen ten or more times. The rearrangement uses TRBV5-1 and TRBJ2-1; D is tentatively TRBD1 or TRBD2 (5 bases each). This CDR3 spans 13 amino acids. CDR1 SGHRS and CDR2 YFSETQ come from the germline V gene. The ends were cut back, 4 bases at V and 3 bases at J, with 8 bases in the middle. CDR3 nucleotides: TGCGCCAGCAGCGGGGACGGCTACAATGAGCAGTTCTTC. Residues: CASSGDGYNEQFF.

This chain connects TRBV5-1 to TRBJ2-5; D perhaps matches TRBD1 (5 bases). CDR1 is SGHRS and CDR2 is YFSETQ in the germline V gene. The V end was cut by 0 bases, the J end by 1 base, with 10 bases between. The length of the CDR3 is 15 residues. CDR3 sequence (DNA): TGCGCCAGCAGCTTGGGGGGCAGACTCCAAGAGACCCAGTACTTC. This encodes CASSLGGRLQETQYF.